One and the same sample provided the 4 T cell receptor beta chains below, sequenced in a study of blood T cells in healthy people across ages. Then a second PCR, running about 6 to 11 cycles, was carried out with a sample-barcoded 5' primer and a J-beta primer mix. TCRdb re-called the 5' RACE reads through MiXCR, storing one row per CDR3 protein. This table has 1.5 million to 2 million distinct CDR3 sequences, about 32% appearing once. The sample consisted of blood. These receptors were taken from a woman in her 30s in good health.

The chain combines TRBV5-6 with TRBJ2-6, with 10 nucleotides matching TRBD1. Germline V gives CDR1 SGHDT, CDR2 YYEEEE. This CDR3 has 19 residues. The V and J ends lost 3 bases and 0 bases, in that order; junction bases with no gene match: 9. The CDR3: CASSWGGQGSPSGANVLTF. DNA for the CDR3: TGTGCCAGCAGCTGGGGGGGACAGGGGTCTCCCTCTGGGGCCAACGTCCTGACTTTC.

As regards this clonotype: One junction end disagrees with the germline gene, perhaps due to a read error. V usage is TRBV18 and J usage is TRBJ1-2; unclear D gene. The CDR3 consists of 16 residues. Germline CDR1 KGHSH, CDR2 LQKENI. CDR3 residues: CASSPLTRGAGYGYTF. As DNA, the CDR3 is TGTGCCAGCTCACCATTAACGCGGGGAGCGGGCTATGGTTACACCTTC.

This clonotype was seen only a few times. Written as DNA, the CDR3 is TGTGCCAGCAGCCCCAGGGGGGACCGCACAGATACGCAGTATTTT. This translates into CASSPRGDRTDTQYF. This rearrangement joins TRBV9 to TRBJ2-3, with a weak D call TRBD1 (7 bases). Germline lookup yields CDR1 SGDLS and CDR2 YYNGEE. V shed 4 bases and J shed 1 base, with 13 bases lying between them. This CDR3 contains 15 residues.

This clonotype has only a few counts. The chain carries TRBV7-2 and TRBJ1-1; D perhaps matches TRBD1 (5 bases). The CDR3 runs 15 residues. V was cut by 1 base and J by 3 bases, with 12 bases left in between. CDR1 and CDR2 from the germline V gene are SGHTA and FQGNSA. CDR3 coding DNA: TGTGCCAGCAGCTTAGTATCAAGGGGAGACACTGAAGCTTTCTTT. It translates to CASSLVSRGDTEAFF.